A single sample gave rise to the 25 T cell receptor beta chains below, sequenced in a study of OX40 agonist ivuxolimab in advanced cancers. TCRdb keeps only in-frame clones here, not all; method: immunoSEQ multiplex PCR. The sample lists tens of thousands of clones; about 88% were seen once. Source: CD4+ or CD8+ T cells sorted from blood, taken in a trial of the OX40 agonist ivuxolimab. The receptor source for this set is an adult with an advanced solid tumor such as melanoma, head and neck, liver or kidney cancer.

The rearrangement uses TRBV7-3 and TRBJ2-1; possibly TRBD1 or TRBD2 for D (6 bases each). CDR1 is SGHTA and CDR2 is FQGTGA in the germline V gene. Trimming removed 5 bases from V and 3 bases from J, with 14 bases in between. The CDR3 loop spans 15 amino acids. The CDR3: CASSPPGADYNEQFF. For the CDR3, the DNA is TGTGCCAGCAGCCCGCCGGGGGCGGACTACAATGAGCAGTTCTTC.

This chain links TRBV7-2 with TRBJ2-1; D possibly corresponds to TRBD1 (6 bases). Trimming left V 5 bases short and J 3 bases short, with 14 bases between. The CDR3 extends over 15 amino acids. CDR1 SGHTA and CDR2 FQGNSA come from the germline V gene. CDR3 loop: CASSTTGLFYNEQFF. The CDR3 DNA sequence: TGTGCCAGCAGCACGACAGGACTCTTCTACAATGAGCAGTTCTTC.

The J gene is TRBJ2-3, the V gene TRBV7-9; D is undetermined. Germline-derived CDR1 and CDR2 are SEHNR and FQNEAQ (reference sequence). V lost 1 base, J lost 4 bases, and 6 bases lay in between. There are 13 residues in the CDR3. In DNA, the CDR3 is TGTGCCAGCAGCTTAGGTACTGCAGATACGCAGTATTTT. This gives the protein CASSLGTADTQYF.

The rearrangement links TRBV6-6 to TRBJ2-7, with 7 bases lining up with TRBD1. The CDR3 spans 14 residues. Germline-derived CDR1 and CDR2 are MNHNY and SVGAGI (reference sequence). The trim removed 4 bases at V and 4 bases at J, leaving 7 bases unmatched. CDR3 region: CASSSTGVWYEQYF. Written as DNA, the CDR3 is TGTGCCAGCAGTTCCACAGGGGTTTGGTACGAGCAGTACTTC.

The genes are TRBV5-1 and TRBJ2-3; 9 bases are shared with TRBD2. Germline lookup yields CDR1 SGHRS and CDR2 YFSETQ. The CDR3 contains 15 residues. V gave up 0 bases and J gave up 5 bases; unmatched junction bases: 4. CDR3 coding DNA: TGCGCCAGCAGCTTGGTGGCGGGGGGGCAAGATACGCAGTATTTT. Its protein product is CASSLVAGGQDTQYF. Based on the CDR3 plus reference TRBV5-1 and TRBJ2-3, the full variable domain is KAGVTQTPRYLIKTRGQQVTLSCSPISGHRSVSWYQQTPGQGLQFLFEYFSETQRNKGNFPGRFSGRQFSNSRSEMNVSTLELGDSALYLCASSLVAGGQDTQYFGPGTRLTVL.

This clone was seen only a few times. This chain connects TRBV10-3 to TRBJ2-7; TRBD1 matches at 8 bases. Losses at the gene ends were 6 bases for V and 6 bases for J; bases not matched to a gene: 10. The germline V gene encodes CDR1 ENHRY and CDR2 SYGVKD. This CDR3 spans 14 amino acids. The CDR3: CAIRETGASGEQYF. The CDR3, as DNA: TGTGCCATCAGAGAGACAGGGGCCTCGGGCGAGCAGTACTTC.

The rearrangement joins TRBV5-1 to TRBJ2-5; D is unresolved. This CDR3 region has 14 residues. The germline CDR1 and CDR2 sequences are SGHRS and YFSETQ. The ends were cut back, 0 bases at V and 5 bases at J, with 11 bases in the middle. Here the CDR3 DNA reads TGCGCCAGCAGCTTGGGTCAGCAGGCGGAGACCCAGTACTTC. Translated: CASSLGQQAETQYF.

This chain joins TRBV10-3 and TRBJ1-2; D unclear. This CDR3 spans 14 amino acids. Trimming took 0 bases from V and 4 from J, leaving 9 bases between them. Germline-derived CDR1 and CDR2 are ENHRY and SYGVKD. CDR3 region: CAISESIQIYGYTF. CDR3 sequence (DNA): TGTGCCATCAGTGAGTCGATACAGATCTATGGCTACACCTTC.

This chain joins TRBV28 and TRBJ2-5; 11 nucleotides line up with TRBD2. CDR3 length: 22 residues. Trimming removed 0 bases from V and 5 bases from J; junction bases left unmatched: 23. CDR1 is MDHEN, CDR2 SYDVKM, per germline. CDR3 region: CASSLWRWEDRGLAEERETQYF. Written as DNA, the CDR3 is TGTGCCAGCAGTTTATGGCGATGGGAGGACAGGGGACTAGCGGAGGAAAGGGAGACCCAGTACTTC. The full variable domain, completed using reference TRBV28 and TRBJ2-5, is DVKVTQSSRYLVKRTGEKVFLECVQDMDHENMFWYRQDPGLGLRLIYFSYDVKMKEKGDIPEGYSVSREKKERFSLILESASTNQTSMYLCASSLWRWEDRGLAEERETQYFGPGTRLLVL.

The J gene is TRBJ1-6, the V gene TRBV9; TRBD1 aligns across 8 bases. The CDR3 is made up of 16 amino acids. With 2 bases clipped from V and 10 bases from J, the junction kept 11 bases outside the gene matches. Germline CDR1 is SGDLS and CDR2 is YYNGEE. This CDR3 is CASSVEGTGIGSPLHF. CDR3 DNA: TGTGCCAGCAGCGTTGAAGGGACAGGTATAGGCTCACCCCTCCACTTT. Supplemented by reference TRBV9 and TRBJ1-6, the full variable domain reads DSGVTQTPKHLITATGQRVTLRCSPRSGDLSVYWYQQSLDQGLQFLIQYYNGEERAKGNILERFSAQQFPDLHSELNLSSLELGDSALYFCASSVEGTGIGSPLHFGNGTRLTVT.

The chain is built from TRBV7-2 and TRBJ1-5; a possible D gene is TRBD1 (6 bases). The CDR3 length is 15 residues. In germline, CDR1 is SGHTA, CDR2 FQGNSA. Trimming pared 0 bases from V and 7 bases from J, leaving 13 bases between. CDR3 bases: TGTGCCAGCAGCTTAGCATGGGGGGCCGGACAGCCCCAGCATTTT. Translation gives CASSLAWGAGQPQHF.

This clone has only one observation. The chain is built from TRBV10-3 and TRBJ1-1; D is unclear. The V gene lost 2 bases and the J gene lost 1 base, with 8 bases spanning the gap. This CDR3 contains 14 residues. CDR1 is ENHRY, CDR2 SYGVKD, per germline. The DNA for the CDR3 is TGTGCCATCAGTGAGAAGAGAACGAACACTGAAGCTTTCTTT. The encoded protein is CAISEKRTNTEAFF.

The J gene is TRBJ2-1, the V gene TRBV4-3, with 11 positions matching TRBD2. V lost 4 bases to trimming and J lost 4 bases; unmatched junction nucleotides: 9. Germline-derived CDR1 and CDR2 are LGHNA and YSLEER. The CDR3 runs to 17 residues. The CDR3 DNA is TGCGCCAGCAGCCGAAACCCGGGACTAGCGGAGTACAATGAGCAGTTCTTC. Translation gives CASSRNPGLAEYNEQFF.

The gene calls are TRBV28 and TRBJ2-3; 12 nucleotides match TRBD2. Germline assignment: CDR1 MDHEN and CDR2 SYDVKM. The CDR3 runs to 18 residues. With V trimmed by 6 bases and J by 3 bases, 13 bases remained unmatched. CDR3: CASRLTSGSAYLTDTQYF. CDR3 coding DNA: TGTGCCAGCAGATTGACTAGCGGGAGCGCTTATCTTACAGATACGCAGTATTTT.

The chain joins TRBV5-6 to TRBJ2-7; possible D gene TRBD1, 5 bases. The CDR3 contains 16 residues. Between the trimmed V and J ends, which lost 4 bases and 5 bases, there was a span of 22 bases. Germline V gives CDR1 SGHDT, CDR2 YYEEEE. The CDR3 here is CASSRSTRALDNEQYF. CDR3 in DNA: TGTGCCAGCAGCCGTTCGACCCGGGCGCTGGACAACGAGCAGTACTTC.

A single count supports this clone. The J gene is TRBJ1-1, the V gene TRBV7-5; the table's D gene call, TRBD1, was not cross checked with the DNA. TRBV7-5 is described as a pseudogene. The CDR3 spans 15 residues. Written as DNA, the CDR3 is TGTGCCAGAAGCTTAGAGTTGGGGCGGAACACTGAAGCTTTCTTT. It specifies CARSLELGRNTEAFF.

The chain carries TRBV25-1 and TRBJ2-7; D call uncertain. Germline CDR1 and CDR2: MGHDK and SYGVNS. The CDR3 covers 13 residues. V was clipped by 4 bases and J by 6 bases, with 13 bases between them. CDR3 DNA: TGTGCCAGCAGTGCCCGACTGGATGGCGAGCAGTACTTC. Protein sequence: CASSARLDGEQYF.

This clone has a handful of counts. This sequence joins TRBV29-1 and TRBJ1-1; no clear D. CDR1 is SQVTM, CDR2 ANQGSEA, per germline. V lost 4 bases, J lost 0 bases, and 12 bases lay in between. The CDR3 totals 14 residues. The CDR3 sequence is CSVAPSQMNTEAFF. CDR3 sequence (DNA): TGCAGCGTTGCCCCCTCCCAGATGAACACTGAAGCTTTCTTT.

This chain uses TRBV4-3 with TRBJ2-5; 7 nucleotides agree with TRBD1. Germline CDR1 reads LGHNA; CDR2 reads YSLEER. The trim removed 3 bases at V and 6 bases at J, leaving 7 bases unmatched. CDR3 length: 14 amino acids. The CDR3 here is CASSQTWTGKTQYF. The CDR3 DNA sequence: TGCGCCAGCAGCCAGACCTGGACAGGAAAGACCCAGTACTTC.

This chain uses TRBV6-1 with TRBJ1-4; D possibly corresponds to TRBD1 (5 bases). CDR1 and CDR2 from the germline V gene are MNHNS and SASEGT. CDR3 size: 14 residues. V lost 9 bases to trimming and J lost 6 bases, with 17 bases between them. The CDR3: CASLRGGNDEKLFF. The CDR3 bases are TGTGCCAGTCTCCGGGGGGGTAACGATGAAAAACTGTTTTTT.

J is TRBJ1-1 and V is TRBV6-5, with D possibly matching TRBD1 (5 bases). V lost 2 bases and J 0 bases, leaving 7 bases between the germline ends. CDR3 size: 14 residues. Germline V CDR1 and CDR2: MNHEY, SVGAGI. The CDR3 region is CASSYQGMNTEAFF. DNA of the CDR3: TGTGCCAGCAGTTACCAGGGAATGAACACTGAAGCTTTCTTT.

This chain's CDR3 is CASSPQQGNTGELFF. In DNA form, the CDR3 reads TGCGCCAGCAGCCCACAACAGGGGAACACCGGGGAGCTGTTTTTT. This sequence joins TRBV4-3 and TRBJ2-2; a weak D match, TRBD1 (6 bases). This CDR3 contains 15 residues. CDR1 is LGHNA, CDR2 YSLEER, per germline. Trimming took 4 bases from V and 1 from J, leaving 10 bases between them.

The CDR3 DNA is TGTTTAACGGGTGGCTACACCTTC. This gives the protein CLTGGYTF. V is TRBV30 and J is TRBJ1-2; D unclear. There are 8 residues in the CDR3. CDR1 and CDR2 from the germline V gene are GTSNPN and SVGIG (reference sequence).

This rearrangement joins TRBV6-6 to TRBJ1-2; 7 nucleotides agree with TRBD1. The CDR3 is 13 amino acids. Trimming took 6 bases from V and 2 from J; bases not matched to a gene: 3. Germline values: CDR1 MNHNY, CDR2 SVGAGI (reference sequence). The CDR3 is CASSPGQNYGYTF. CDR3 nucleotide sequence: TGTGCCAGCAGCCCGGGACAGAACTATGGCTACACCTTC.

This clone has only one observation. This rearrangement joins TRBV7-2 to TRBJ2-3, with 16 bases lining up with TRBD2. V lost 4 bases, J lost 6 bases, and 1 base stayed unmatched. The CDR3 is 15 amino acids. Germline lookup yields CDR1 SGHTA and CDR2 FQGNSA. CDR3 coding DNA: TGTGCCAGCAGCTCGGGACTAGCGGGGGGGGATACGCAGTATTTT. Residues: CASSSGLAGGDTQYF.